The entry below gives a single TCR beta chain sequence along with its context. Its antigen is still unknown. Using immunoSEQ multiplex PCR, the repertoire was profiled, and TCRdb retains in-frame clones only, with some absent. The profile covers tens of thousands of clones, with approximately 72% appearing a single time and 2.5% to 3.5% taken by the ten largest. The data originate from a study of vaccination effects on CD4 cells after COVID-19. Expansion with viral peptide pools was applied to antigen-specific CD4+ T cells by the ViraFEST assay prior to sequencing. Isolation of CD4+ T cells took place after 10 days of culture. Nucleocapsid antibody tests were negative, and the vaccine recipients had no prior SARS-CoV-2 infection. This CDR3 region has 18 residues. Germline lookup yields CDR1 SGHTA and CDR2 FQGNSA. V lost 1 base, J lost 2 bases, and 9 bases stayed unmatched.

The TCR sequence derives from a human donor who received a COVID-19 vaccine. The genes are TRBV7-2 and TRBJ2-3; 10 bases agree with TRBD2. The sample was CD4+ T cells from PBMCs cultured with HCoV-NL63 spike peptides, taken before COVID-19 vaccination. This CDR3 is CASSLVLAGVPPTDTQYF. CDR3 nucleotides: TGTGCCAGCAGCTTAGTGCTAGCGGGGGTCCCGCCCACAGATACGCAGTATTTT.